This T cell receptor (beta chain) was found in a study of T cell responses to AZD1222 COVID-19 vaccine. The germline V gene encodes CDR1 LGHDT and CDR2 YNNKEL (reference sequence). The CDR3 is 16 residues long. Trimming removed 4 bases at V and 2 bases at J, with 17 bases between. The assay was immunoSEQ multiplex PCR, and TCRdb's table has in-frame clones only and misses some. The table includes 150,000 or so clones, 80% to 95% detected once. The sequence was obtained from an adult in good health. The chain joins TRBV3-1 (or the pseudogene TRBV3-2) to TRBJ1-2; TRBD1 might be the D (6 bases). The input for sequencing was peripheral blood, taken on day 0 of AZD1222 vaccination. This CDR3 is CASSPVGLTGNYGYTF. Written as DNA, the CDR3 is TGTGCCAGCAGCCCCGTTGGTTTAACAGGGAACTATGGCTACACCTTC.